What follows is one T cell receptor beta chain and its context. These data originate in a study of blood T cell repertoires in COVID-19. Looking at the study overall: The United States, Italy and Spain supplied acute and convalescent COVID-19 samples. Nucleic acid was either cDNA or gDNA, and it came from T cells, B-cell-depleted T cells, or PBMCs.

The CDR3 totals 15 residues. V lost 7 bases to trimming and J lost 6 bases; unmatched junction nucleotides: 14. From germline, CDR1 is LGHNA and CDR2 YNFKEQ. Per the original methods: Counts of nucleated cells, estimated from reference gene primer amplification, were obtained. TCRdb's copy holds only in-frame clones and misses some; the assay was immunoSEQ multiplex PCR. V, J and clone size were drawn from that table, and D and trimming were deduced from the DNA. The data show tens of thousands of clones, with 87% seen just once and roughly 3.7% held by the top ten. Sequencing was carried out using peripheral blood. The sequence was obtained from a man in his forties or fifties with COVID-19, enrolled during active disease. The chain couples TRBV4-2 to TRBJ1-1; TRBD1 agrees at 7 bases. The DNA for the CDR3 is TGTGCCAGCAAAGGGACAGCCTCTGGCGGGTCTGAAGCTTTCTTT. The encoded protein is CASKGTASGGSEAFF.